The 18 T cell receptor beta chains given below trace back to one sample, sequenced in a study of T cells after yellow fever vaccination. A single record per CDR3 protein comes from TCRdb applying MiXCR to the 5' RACE reads. This table has about 500,000 distinct CDR3 sequences, around 17% appearing once. The material sequenced was PBMCs, taken about 5 days after the first yellow fever vaccination. The receptors come from a man aged 18 to 29 who received the YFV17D yellow fever vaccine.

The rearrangement links TRBV7-8 to TRBJ2-3; 7 bases align to TRBD2. There are 16 residues in the CDR3. Unmatched junction bases numbered 12, after V lost 7 bases and J lost 2 bases. CDR1 and CDR2 from the germline V gene are SGHVS and FQNEAQ. CDR3 coding DNA: TGTGCCAGCACCCCTGACGGGGGGACCAACACAGATACGCAGTATTTT. Residues: CASTPDGGTNTDTQYF.

The gene calls are TRBV12-3 or TRBV12-4 and TRBJ1-3; no clear D. The CDR3 sequence is 17 residues long. Trimming pared 4 bases from V and 0 bases from J, leaving 16 bases between. CDR3 in amino acids: CASSYEGLGYSGNTIYF. CDR3 coding DNA: TGTGCCAGCAGTTATGAGGGTTTGGGTTACTCTGGAAACACCATATATTTT.

The CDR3 bases are TGTGCTAGTGGTTTCAACCCGGGACAAGATTACAATGAGCAGTTCTTC. It specifies CASGFNPGQDYNEQFF. The chain carries TRBV12-5 and TRBJ2-1; D possibly corresponds to TRBD1 (6 bases). V was trimmed by 3 bases and J by 4 bases, leaving 16 bases between them. Germline CDR1 LGHNT, CDR2 FRNRAP. CDR3 size: 16 residues.

The chain uses TRBV5-1 and TRBJ2-3; 8 positions agree with TRBD2. CDR1 and CDR2 (germline): SGHRS, YFSETQ. Trimming at V came to 7 bases and at J to 2 bases, leaving 6 bases not matched to a gene. The CDR3 sequence is 14 residues long. This CDR3 is CASSSGGDTDTQYF. Written as DNA, the CDR3 is TGCGCCAGCTCCAGCGGGGGCGACACAGATACGCAGTATTTT.

This rearrangement joins TRBV4-1 to TRBJ2-3; no clear D. The V gene lost 2 bases and the J gene lost 0 bases, with 9 bases spanning the gap. The CDR3 spans 15 residues. Germline values: CDR1 MGHRA, CDR2 YSYEKL. The CDR3 bases are TGCGCCAGCAGCCAAAGGTGGGTTAGCACAGATACGCAGTATTTT. Translating it yields CASSQRWVSTDTQYF.

This clonotype was counted only a few times. V gene TRBV29-1 combines with J gene TRBJ2-2; no firm D call. This CDR3 is 13 amino acids long. V was clipped by 4 bases and J by 2 bases, with 8 bases between them. Germline V lookup: CDR1 SQVTM, CDR2 ANQGSEA. The CDR3 sequence: CSVATANTGELFF. The CDR3 DNA follows: TGCAGCGTTGCCACAGCTAACACCGGGGAGCTGTTTTTT.

This clonotype appeared a few times. The V call is TRBV7-2, the J call TRBJ2-5; D is undetermined. Germline V gene data show CDR1 as SGHTA and CDR2 as FQGNSA. V lost 2 bases to trimming and J lost 5 bases, with 6 bases between them. The CDR3 covers 12 residues. CDR3: CASSLFRETQYF. The CDR3 DNA is TGTGCCAGCAGCTTATTCCGCGAGACCCAGTACTTC.

The chain is built from TRBV7-2 and TRBJ2-2, with D perhaps assigned TRBD1 or TRBD2 (5 bases each). The CDR3 extends over 13 amino acids. V was shortened by 7 bases and J by 6 bases, with 12 bases between the two germline ends. Germline V CDR1 and CDR2: SGHTA, FQGNSA. The CDR3 sequence: CASTWPGPGELFF. As DNA, the CDR3 is TGTGCCAGCACCTGGCCGGGGCCCGGGGAGCTGTTTTTT.

This clonotype was seen only a few times. The J gene is TRBJ2-1, the V gene TRBV6-2 or TRBV6-3, with 10 bases fitting TRBD2. CDR3 size: 16 residues. CDR1 MNHEY and CDR2 SVGEGT come from the germline V gene. The V gene end was trimmed by 0 bases and the J gene end by 4 bases; junction bases not matched to a gene: 3. The DNA of the CDR3 is TGTGCCAGCAGTTACTCGCCTAGCGGGGGATACAATGAGCAGTTCTTC. It codes for CASSYSPSGGYNEQFF.

In this sample, this clonotype turned up a few times. The rearrangement uses TRBV4-1 and TRBJ2-7; D unresolved. V was pared by 0 bases and J by 1 base, with 7 bases between. Germline V gives CDR1 MGHRA, CDR2 YSYEKL. The CDR3 consists of 14 residues. Here the CDR3 reads CASSQDWGSYEQYV. In DNA form, the CDR3 reads TGCGCCAGCAGCCAAGATTGGGGTTCCTACGAGCAGTACGTC.

There are a few counts of this clonotype. The rearrangement uses TRBV27 and TRBJ1-2; D gene uncertain. The CDR3 contains 13 residues. Germline assignment: CDR1 MNHEY and CDR2 SMNVEV (reference sequence). The V and J ends lost 6 bases and 2 bases respectively, with 10 bases between them. The CDR3 bases are TGTGCCAGCAGGCCGGGTCTCAACTATGGCTACACCTTC. Translating gives CASRPGLNYGYTF.

This chain joins TRBV7-3 and TRBJ1-6; unclear D gene. Germline V gives CDR1 SGHTA, CDR2 FQGTGA. There are 15 residues in the CDR3. V gave up 2 bases and J gave up 7 bases, with 12 bases separating them. The CDR3: CASSLFAGPNSPLHF. DNA of the CDR3: TGTGCCAGCAGCTTATTTGCAGGACCGAATTCACCCCTCCACTTT.

In its sample, this clonotype was seen a few times. CDR3 protein: CASSLAGVSYEQYV. For the CDR3, the DNA is TGTGCCAGCAGTTTAGCAGGGGTCTCCTACGAGCAGTACGTC. V and J are TRBV28 and TRBJ2-7; weak D call: TRBD1 (6 bases). The CDR3 length is 14 residues. Trimming removed 2 bases from V and 0 bases from J, with 8 bases in between. Germline values: CDR1 MDHEN, CDR2 SYDVKM.

This clonotype has a handful of counts. The CDR3 nucleotides are TGTGCCAGCAGCCATGGCGGGGGACCAGATACGCAGTATTTT. Its protein is CASSHGGGPDTQYF. This rearrangement joins TRBV7-8 to TRBJ2-3, with 7 bases that match TRBD2. V dropped 5 bases and J dropped 4; count of bases not matched to a gene: 6. The CDR3 spans 14 residues. Per germline, CDR1 SGHVS and CDR2 FQNEAQ.

V gene TRBV11-2 combines with J gene TRBJ1-1; no reliable D call. Germline CDR1 and CDR2: SGHAT and FQNNGV. Trimming took 5 bases from V and 5 from J, leaving 15 bases between them. CDR3 size: 14 residues. In DNA form, the CDR3 reads TGTGCCAGCAGCCCCCAAGGAGGGAGGACTGAAGCTTTCTTT. Translated: CASSPQGGRTEAFF.

The genes are TRBV7-3 and TRBJ2-3; 9 bases align to TRBD2. With V trimmed by 4 bases and J by 6 bases, 8 bases remained unmatched. The CDR3 is 15 amino acids. Germline CDR1 SGHTA, CDR2 FQGTGA. The chain's CDR3 is CASSSDGTSMDTQYF. DNA of the CDR3: TGTGCCAGCAGCTCCGACGGGACTAGCATGGATACGCAGTATTTT.

The chain carries TRBV7-9 and TRBJ2-5, with D possibly being TRBD2 (7 bases). Germline CDR1 is SEHNR and CDR2 is FQNEAQ (reference sequence). This CDR3 region has 17 residues. V was pared by 3 bases and J by 0 bases, with 17 bases between. In nucleotides, the CDR3 is TGTGCCAGCAGCTTCCGGGGGGCCGGAGGGTACCAAGAGACCCAGTACTTC. The encoded protein is CASSFRGAGGYQETQYF.

V gene TRBV29-1 combines with J gene TRBJ1-2, with D possibly being TRBD1 (5 bases). V was clipped by 5 bases and J by 7 bases, with 14 bases between them. From germline, CDR1 is SQVTM and CDR2 ANQGSEA. The CDR3 loop spans 12 amino acids. The CDR3 loop reads CSVPGTGGGYTF. CDR3 in DNA: TGCAGCGTTCCCGGGACTGGCGGTGGCTACACCTTC.